These 22 T cell receptor beta chains came from one sample sequenced in a study of T cells in Graves' hyperthyroidism and ophthalmopathy. From RNA transcripts, TCR beta CDR3 regions were amplified. The HTBI primer set drove a first-round RT-PCR of the TCR CDR3. TCRdb reprocessed the multiplex PCR reads with MiXCR, giving one entry per CDR3 protein. The sample includes around 300,000 distinct CDR3 sequences, 14% of them seen just once. The source material was blood. The receptor source for this set is a woman in her 30s with Graves' hyperthyroidism.

The V call is TRBV7-6, the J call TRBJ2-3, with 8 bases identical to TRBD2. The CDR3 is 16 amino acids. From germline, CDR1 is SGHVS and CDR2 FNYEAQ. With V trimmed by 3 bases and J by 5 bases, 10 bases remained unmatched. The CDR3 region has the DNA TGTGCCAGCAGCTTGGTCAGCGGGAGTGTTCTAGATACGCAGTATTTT. Its translation: CASSLVSGSVLDTQYF.

The genes are TRBV6-1 and TRBJ2-3; 16 bases match TRBD2. In germline, CDR1 is MNHNS, CDR2 SASEGT. This CDR3 has 19 residues. V was clipped by 6 bases and J by 3 bases; unmatched bases: 12. This chain's CDR3 is CASRTRGTSGRASTDTQYF. The DNA for the CDR3 is TGTGCCAGCAGAACCAGGGGGACTAGCGGGAGGGCCAGTACAGATACGCAGTATTTT.

There are many counts of this clonotype. The chain uses TRBV28 and TRBJ2-3; D gene uncertain. Trimming took 3 bases from V and 2 from J, leaving 6 bases between them. The length of the CDR3 is 13 residues. The germline gives CDR1 MDHEN, CDR2 SYDVKM. CDR3 residues: CASSFEPTDTQYF. The CDR3 DNA reads TGTGCCAGCAGTTTCGAACCCACAGATACGCAGTATTTT. The whole variable domain, filled in from reference TRBV28 and TRBJ2-3, reads DVKVTQSSRYLVKRTGEKVFLECVQDMDHENMFWYRQDPGLGLRLIYFSYDVKMKEKGDIPEGYSVSREKKERFSLILESASTNQTSMYLCASSFEPTDTQYFGPGTRLTVL.

In this sample, this clonotype turned up a few times. The genes are TRBV19 and TRBJ1-1, with D hard to call. Trimming removed 7 bases from V and 1 base from J, with 16 bases in between. The V gene's germline CDR1 is LNHDA and CDR2 SQIVND (reference sequence). CDR3 size: 15 residues. This CDR3 reads CASTPPGHKNTEAFF. Written as DNA, the CDR3 is TGTGCCAGTACCCCCCCGGGCCACAAGAACACTGAAGCTTTCTTT.

The V and J genes are TRBV30 and TRBJ1-3; 7 bases are a match to TRBD1. V lost 4 bases to trimming and J lost 2 bases; unmatched junction nucleotides: 5. CDR1 and CDR2 (germline): GTSNPN, SVGIG (reference sequence). The CDR3 is made up of 14 amino acids. The CDR3 coding sequence is TGTGCCTGGATTAGACAGGGTGCTGGAAACACCATATATTTT. Amino acid sequence: CAWIRQGAGNTIYF.

This clonotype was observed a handful of times. This chain joins TRBV15 and TRBJ2-2, with TRBD2 matching over 16 bases. V shed 5 bases, J shed 6 bases, and the junction held 6 bases outside the gene matches. This CDR3 has 17 residues. In germline, CDR1 is LNHNV, CDR2 YYDKDF (reference sequence). As DNA, the CDR3 is TGTGCCACCAGCGCGGGACTAGCGGGAGGGTACGCCGGGGAGCTGTTTTTT. Amino acid sequence: CATSAGLAGGYAGELFF.

The chain has TRBV29-1 and TRBJ2-7, with 7 positions matching TRBD1. V was clipped by 4 bases and J by 2 bases; unmatched bases: 5. CDR1 and CDR2 (germline): SQVTM, ANQGSEA. The CDR3 is 13 amino acids. DNA for the CDR3: TGCAGCGTTGTACGGGACAGCCCCTACGAGCAGTACTTC. Its protein is CSVVRDSPYEQYF.

As DNA, the CDR3 is TGCAGTGCCCGGCGCCCTTCCTCCTACGAGCAGTACTTC. Encoded protein: CSARRPSSYEQYF. The chain couples TRBV20-1 to TRBJ2-7; no firm D call. V shed 6 bases and J shed 0 bases, with 12 bases lying between them. The CDR3 runs 13 residues. Germline CDR1 is DFQATT and CDR2 is SNEGSKA (reference sequence).

In this sample, this clonotype turned up a few times. The chain carries TRBV3-1 and TRBJ2-3; 10 positions match TRBD2. V dropped 2 bases and J dropped 4; count of bases not matched to a gene: 3. This CDR3 is 15 amino acids long. Germline-derived CDR1 and CDR2 are LGHDT and YNNKEL (reference sequence). The CDR3 sequence: CASSQLAGGSDTQYF. CDR3 bases: TGTGCCAGCAGCCAATTAGCGGGAGGATCAGATACGCAGTATTTT.

This clonotype was seen more than once but under ten times. The J gene is TRBJ2-3, the V gene TRBV19; the D is unclear. Trimming stripped 4 bases from V and 2 bases from J, with 10 bases between. CDR3 length: 14 residues. CDR1 and CDR2 from the germline V gene are LNHDA and SQIVND (reference sequence). The CDR3 spells CASSTWADTDTQYF. As DNA, the CDR3 is TGTGCCAGTAGTACATGGGCAGACACAGATACGCAGTATTTT.

Many counts were recorded for this clonotype. The chain is built from TRBV28 and TRBJ1-3; TRBD1 aligns across 7 bases. The trim removed 4 bases at V and 11 bases at J, leaving 11 bases unmatched. Germline assignment: CDR1 MDHEN and CDR2 SYDVKM. The CDR3 loop spans 14 amino acids. The CDR3 reads CASSSTGLLFAIYF. The CDR3 DNA is TGTGCCAGCAGTTCGACAGGGCTACTGTTCGCCATATATTTT.

This clonotype appeared a few times. Sequence at one end of the junction differs from germline and may be a read error. V gene TRBV28 combines with J gene TRBJ2-1, with D possibly TRBD1 on 5 matching bases. CDR1 MDHEN and CDR2 SYDVKM come from the germline V gene. The CDR3 spans 14 residues. CDR3 bases: TGTGCCAGCAGTTTTGATCAGGGCGGTAATGAGCAGCTCTTC. It is translated as CASSFDQGGNEQLF. Full variable domain (rest looked up from reference TRBV28 and TRBJ2-1): DVKVTQSSRYLVKRTGEKVFLECVQDMDHENMFWYRQDPGLGLRLIYFSYDVKMKEKGDIPEGYSVSREKKERFSLILESASTNQTSMYLCASSFDQGGNEQLFGPGTRLTVL.

The sample holds many counts of this clonotype. This chain links TRBV6-2 or TRBV6-3 with TRBJ2-7; the match to TRBD2 covers 8 bases. The CDR3 extends over 15 amino acids. Unmatched junction bases numbered 3, after V lost 2 bases and J lost 0 bases. The germline V gene encodes CDR1 MNHEY and CDR2 SVGEGT. The CDR3 DNA reads as TGTGCCAGCAGTTACGGCGGGAGGTACTCCTACGAGCAGTACTTC. Amino acids: CASSYGGRYSYEQYF.

The chain couples TRBV20-1 to TRBJ2-1; TRBD2 agrees at 12 bases. Germline V gene lookup returns CDR1 DFQATT and CDR2 SNEGSKA (reference sequence). J lost 8 bases, V lost 5 bases, and 10 bases had no gene match. CDR3 length: 15 residues. CDR3 amino acids: CSAPPLAGGPHEQFF. The CDR3 bases are TGCAGTGCTCCCCCCCTAGCGGGAGGGCCCCATGAGCAGTTCTTC.

This sequence joins TRBV6-1 and TRBJ1-1; D is perhaps TRBD1 (5 bases). This CDR3 region has 14 residues. Germline V gene lookup returns CDR1 MNHNS and CDR2 SASEGT. With 7 bases removed from V and 1 base from J, the gap between germline ends came to 13 bases. Written as DNA, the CDR3 is TGTGCCAGCACTCCGACAGTTCAGAACACTGAAGCTTTCTTT. This codes for CASTPTVQNTEAFF.

This clonotype was recorded many times. The chain has TRBV7-2 and TRBJ2-2; D perhaps matches TRBD2 (6 bases). V lost 1 base and J lost 4, with 10 bases in between. The CDR3 is 15 residues long. Germline CDR1 reads SGHTA; CDR2 reads FQGNSA. CDR3 sequence: CASSLVSGVTGELFF. In DNA, the CDR3 is TGTGCCAGCAGCTTAGTGTCGGGGGTCACCGGGGAGCTGTTTTTT. The whole variable domain, filled in from reference TRBV7-2 and TRBJ2-2, reads GAGVSQSPSNKVTEKGKDVELRCDPISGHTALYWYRQSLGQGLEFLIYFQGNSAPDKSGLPSDRFSAERTGGSVSTLTIQRTQQEDSAVYLCASSLVSGVTGELFFGEGSRLTVL.

This chain joins TRBV6-5 and TRBJ2-1; possibly TRBD1 for D (6 bases). Between the trimmed V and J ends, which lost 0 bases and 6 bases, there was a span of 9 bases. Per the germline V gene, CDR1 is MNHEY and CDR2 is SVGAGI. CDR3 length: 14 residues. CDR3 sequence: CASSYSVRGNEQFF. As DNA, the CDR3 is TGTGCCAGCAGTTACTCGGTCAGGGGCAATGAGCAGTTCTTC.

The gene calls are TRBV28 and TRBJ2-1; 9 bases agree with TRBD1. The CDR3 runs to 14 residues. Looked up from germline, CDR1 is MDHEN and CDR2 is SYDVKM. The J segment lost 6 bases and the V segment lost 2 bases, leaving 2 bases of the junction unmatched. CDR3 DNA: TGTGCCAGCAGTTTAGGGACAGGGACCAATGAGCAGTTCTTC. Translated: CASSLGTGTNEQFF.

This chain connects TRBV3-1 to TRBJ2-3; TRBD2 matches at 9 bases. Unmatched junction bases numbered 5, after V lost 1 base and J lost 0 bases. The CDR3 totals 17 residues. The germline V gene has CDR1 LGHDT and CDR2 YNNKEL (reference sequence). The CDR3 DNA reads as TGTGCCAGCAGCCAAGTGGGACTAGCTGATAGCACAGATACGCAGTATTTT. Translating gives CASSQVGLADSTDTQYF.

The V and J genes are TRBV10-3 and TRBJ2-3, with no clear D. CDR1 and CDR2 (germline): ENHRY, SYGVKD. Trimming took 4 bases from V and 4 from J, leaving 12 bases between them. CDR3 length: 14 amino acids. The DNA for the CDR3 is TGTGCCATCAGTGTGTCGAATCTGGCAGATACGCAGTATTTT. Amino acid sequence: CAISVSNLADTQYF.

Remarks on this clonotype: Its ends do not fully match the called genes, so a read error is possible. V gene TRBV28 combines with J gene TRBJ1-1; D ambiguous. This CDR3 region has 13 residues. The V gene's germline CDR1 is MDHEN and CDR2 SYDVKM. The DNA of the CDR3 is TGTGCCAGCAGTTCCGGACCGAACGCTGAAGCTTCCTTT. Encoded protein: CASSSGPNAEASF.

The CDR3 DNA reads TGTGCCATCAGTGAGGCCGGGGGCTATGGCTACACCTTC. Encoded protein: CAISEAGGYGYTF. The rearrangement links TRBV10-3 to TRBJ1-2; a weak D match, TRBD1 (5 bases). V was cut by 2 bases and J by 4 bases, with 8 bases left in between. The germline CDR1 and CDR2 sequences are ENHRY and SYGVKD. The CDR3 totals 13 residues.